This T cell receptor beta chain was sequenced during a study of cytomegalovirus exposure and HLA in healthy donors. Study outcomes and limitations: Analysis was carried out at a later point, and it linked a missense DCLRE1C variant to TCR beta V- and J-gene trimming.

Primers included in the PCR were 60 Vbeta and 13 Jbeta primers. Profiled with immunoSEQ multiplex PCR; TCRdb holds only in-frame clones, not every one. This sample has over 110,000 clones, with about four fifths found just once. Concerning this clone itself: Antigen: not known.

Germline trimming cut 2 bases from V and 5 bases from J; bases unmatched to any gene: 6. The CDR3 sequence is 16 residues long. Germline V gene lookup returns CDR1 LNHNV and CDR2 YYDKDF (reference sequence). The chain links TRBV15 to TRBJ2-5; 12 positions match TRBD1. The specimen was PBMCs. The source of this sequence is a middle-aged woman in good health and CMV-seropositive. The CDR3 is CATSRFGTGGGETQYF. CDR3 DNA: TGTGCCACCAGCAGATTCGGGACAGGGGGCGGGGAGACCCAGTACTTC.